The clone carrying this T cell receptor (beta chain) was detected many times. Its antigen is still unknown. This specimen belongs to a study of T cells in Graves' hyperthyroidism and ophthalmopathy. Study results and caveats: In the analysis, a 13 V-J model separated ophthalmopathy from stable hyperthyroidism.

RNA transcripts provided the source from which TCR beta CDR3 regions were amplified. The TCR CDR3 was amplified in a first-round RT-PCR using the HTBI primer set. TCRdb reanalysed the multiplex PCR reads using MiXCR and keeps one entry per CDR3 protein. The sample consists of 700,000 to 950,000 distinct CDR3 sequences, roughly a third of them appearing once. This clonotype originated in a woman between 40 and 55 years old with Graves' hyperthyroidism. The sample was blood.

DNA for the CDR3: TGTGCCAGCAGCTTACCGGGACTAGCGGGTTTTGAGCAGTACTTC. Its translation: CASSLPGLAGFEQYF. The chain combines TRBV7-9 with TRBJ2-7; 12 positions match TRBD2. Germline-derived CDR1 and CDR2 are SEHNR and FQNEAQ (reference sequence). The CDR3 length is 15 residues. The junction had 6 bases not matched to a gene; V was cut back by 2 bases and J by 7 bases.